The T cell receptor beta chain under discussion was sequenced for a study of cytomegalovirus exposure and HLA in healthy donors. PCR amplification relied on 60 Vbeta primers (plus 13 Jbeta primers). TCRdb's table, derived via immunoSEQ multiplex PCR, lists solely in-frame clones and lacks some. Of around 110,000 clones detected, around three quarters appear once; the ten largest clones hold over 4%. The CDR3 contains 16 residues. V shed 6 bases and J 1 base; nucleotides not matched to a gene: 7. Germline CDR1 SEHNR, CDR2 FQNEAQ (reference sequence). This rearrangement joins TRBV7-9 to TRBJ2-3, with 10 bases lining up with TRBD2. The specimen sequenced was PBMCs. This TCR was sampled from a young man in good health and CMV-seropositive. The CDR3 is CASSYPSGGRTDTQYF. CDR3 sequence (DNA): TGTGCCAGCAGTTACCCTAGCGGGGGCCGCACAGATACGCAGTATTTT.